One and the same sample provided the 30 T cell receptor beta chains below, sequenced in a study of blood T cell repertoires in COVID-19. Profiling relied on immunoSEQ multiplex PCR, and the TCRdb table lists in-frame clones only, not all of them. The sample consists of over 150,000 clones, about four fifths of them appearing once. The material sequenced was PBMCs or T cells enriched from blood (not recorded which). These receptors were taken from a woman aged 60-75 years who had recovered from COVID-19.

The chain couples TRBV2 to TRBJ1-6; D uncertain. This CDR3 contains 13 residues. Between the trimmed V and J ends, which lost 6 bases and 9 bases, there was a span of 12 bases. Germline assignment: CDR1 SNHLY and CDR2 FYNNEI. The DNA of the CDR3 is TGTGCCAGCAGGAGGCAGGAGGCTTCACCCCTCCACTTT. As protein: CASRRQEASPLHF.

This clone was seen a handful of times. V and J are TRBV2 and TRBJ1-5; 9 positions match TRBD1. This CDR3 is 16 amino acids long. The germline V gene has CDR1 SNHLY and CDR2 FYNNEI. The V segment lost 7 bases and the J segment 1 base; nucleotides outside the gene matches: 8. This CDR3 reads CASKFGTGLSNQPQHF. In DNA, the CDR3 is TGTGCCAGCAAGTTTGGGACAGGGCTAAGCAATCAGCCCCAGCATTTT.

The rearrangement uses TRBV28 and TRBJ1-2; 9 bases agree with TRBD1. The CDR3 spans 14 residues. CDR1 is MDHEN, CDR2 SYDVKM, per germline. V lost 4 bases, J lost 6 bases, and 6 bases stayed unmatched. The CDR3 sequence is CASSSAGQGNGYTF. The CDR3 DNA sequence: TGTGCCAGCAGTTCGGCGGGACAGGGCAATGGCTACACCTTC.

The chain is built from TRBV19 and TRBJ1-2; 7 bases agree with TRBD1. V shed 4 bases and J 6 bases; nucleotides not matched to a gene: 8. The CDR3 is made up of 14 amino acids. Germline V CDR1 and CDR2: LNHDA, SQIVND (reference sequence). The CDR3, as DNA: TGTGCCAGTAGTACAACACAGGGGTGGCATGGCTACACCTTC. Its translation: CASSTTQGWHGYTF.

V usage is TRBV28 and J usage is TRBJ1-4, with TRBD1 identical over 8 bases. The CDR3 is 14 amino acids. The V gene end was trimmed by 6 bases and the J gene end by 4 bases; junction bases not matched to a gene: 4. Germline V gives CDR1 MDHEN, CDR2 SYDVKM. CDR3 sequence reads: CASRQGQVNEKLFF. The CDR3 DNA reads TGTGCCAGCAGACAGGGACAGGTTAATGAAAAACTGTTTTTT.

The chain links TRBV4-1 to TRBJ1-2; D may be TRBD1 (6 bases). Trimming left V 6 bases short and J 1 base short, with 15 bases between. CDR1 is MGHRA and CDR2 is YSYEKL in the germline V gene. The CDR3 spans 15 residues. The CDR3 DNA is TGCGCCAGCAGTGGCGGGGGGCAGGGTAACTATGGCTACACCTTC. As protein: CASSGGGQGNYGYTF.

The chain links TRBV7-9 to TRBJ2-6; 9 positions agree with TRBD1. The CDR3 is made up of 16 amino acids. V lost 6 bases and J lost 9; bases outside the gene matches: 12. Looked up from germline, CDR1 is SEHNR and CDR2 is FQNEAQ (reference sequence). The DNA for the CDR3 is TGTGCCAGCAGTCCTCTTTGGGGACAGGGAGGCAACGTCCTGACTTTC. Residues: CASSPLWGQGGNVLTF.

J is TRBJ2-7 and V is TRBV2, with a tentative D call TRBD2 (6 bases). The germline V gene has CDR1 SNHLY and CDR2 FYNNEI. V was pared by 6 bases and J by 5 bases, with 17 bases between. This CDR3 has 14 amino acids. CDR3 nucleotide sequence: TGTGCCAGCAGGGCGGGGAGCGGGTCCGACGAGCAGTACTTC. It is translated as CASRAGSGSDEQYF.

V and J are TRBV11-2 and TRBJ2-3, with D perhaps matching TRBD2 (6 bases). V lost 6 bases, J lost 0 bases, and 10 bases lay in between. The CDR3 sequence is 14 residues long. From germline, CDR1 is SGHAT and CDR2 FQNNGV. The CDR3 protein is CASSVGTSTDTQYF. CDR3 DNA sequence: TGTGCCAGCAGTGTAGGGACTAGCACAGATACGCAGTATTTT. The full variable domain, completed using reference TRBV11-2 and TRBJ2-3, is EAGVAQSPRYKIIEKRQSVAFWCNPISGHATLYWYQQILGQGPKLLIQFQNNGVVDDSQLPKDRFSAERLKGVDSTLKIQPAKLEDSAVYLCASSVGTSTDTQYFGPGTRLTVL.

The genes are TRBV2 and TRBJ2-3; no firm D call. Per the germline V gene, CDR1 is SNHLY and CDR2 is FYNNEI. V was shortened by 7 bases and J by 2 bases, with 16 bases between the two germline ends. The CDR3 runs to 15 residues. The CDR3 coding sequence is TGTGCCAGCACGTCCTTGGCCTCCGACACAGATACGCAGTATTTT. This sequence encodes CASTSLASDTDTQYF.

The J gene is TRBJ2-7, the V gene TRBV7-9; D possibly corresponds to TRBD2 (5 bases). The V end was cut by 10 bases, the J end by 6 bases, with 19 bases between. Germline V lookup: CDR1 SEHNR, CDR2 FQNEAQ (reference sequence). The CDR3 is made up of 13 amino acids. CDR3 loop: CATGGLGSSEQYF. The CDR3 bases are TGTGCCACCGGCGGGCTGGGGTCATCCGAGCAGTACTTC.

The rearrangement links TRBV2 to TRBJ2-7, with 8 positions matching TRBD1. The CDR3 has 14 residues. J gave up 2 bases and V 7 bases, and 7 bases lay outside the gene matches. Germline CDR1 reads SNHLY; CDR2 reads FYNNEI. CDR3 region: CASMWQGAPYEQYF. The CDR3 nucleotides are TGTGCCAGCATGTGGCAGGGGGCCCCCTACGAGCAGTACTTC. Together with reference TRBV2 and TRBJ2-7, the CDR3 gives the full variable domain: EPEVTQTPSHQVTQMGQEVILRCVPISNHLYFYWYRQILGQKVEFLVSFYNNEISEKSEIFDDQFSVERPDGSNFTLKIRSTKLEDSAMYFCASMWQGAPYEQYFGPGTRLTVT.

The chain joins TRBV5-1 to TRBJ1-1, with 9 bases fitting TRBD1. Per the germline V gene, CDR1 is SGHRS and CDR2 is YFSETQ. Trimming took 5 bases from V and 2 from J; bases not matched to a gene: 10. The CDR3 spans 16 residues. In DNA form, the CDR3 reads TGCGCCAGCAGGACCCCCGGGGACAGGGATAACACTGAAGCTTTCTTT. Its protein is CASRTPGDRDNTEAFF.

The rearrangement links TRBV4-1 to TRBJ1-4; a weak D match, TRBD1 (5 bases). V was trimmed by 7 bases and J by 5 bases, leaving 20 bases between them. The CDR3 has 16 residues. In germline, CDR1 is MGHRA, CDR2 YSYEKL. CDR3 coding DNA: TGCGCCAGCAATAGTGGAAGCTCGGGGGTGAATGAAAAACTGTTTTTT. Its translation: CASNSGSSGVNEKLFF.

The V gene is TRBV24-1, the J gene TRBJ2-2; D perhaps matches TRBD1 (5 bases). The V gene's germline CDR1 is KGHDR and CDR2 SFDVKD. The CDR3 has 12 amino acids. Trimming removed 6 bases from V and 5 bases from J, with 6 bases in between. The DNA for the CDR3 is TGTGCCACCAGTAGGGGAACCGGGGAGCTGTTTTTT. Protein: CATSRGTGELFF.

The chain employs TRBV30 and TRBJ1-1, with 7 bases aligning to TRBD1. The V gene's germline CDR1 is GTSNPN and CDR2 SVGIG (reference sequence). Trimming removed 4 bases from V and 7 bases from J; junction bases left unmatched: 6. There are 12 residues in the CDR3. Here the CDR3 DNA reads TGTGCCTGGACGAGGGGGCCTGATGAAGCTTTCTTT. Its protein is CAWTRGPDEAFF.

The chain has TRBV27 and TRBJ2-2; D not certain. Germline lookup yields CDR1 MNHEY and CDR2 SMNVEV (reference sequence). V dropped 2 bases and J dropped 3 bases, with 7 bases sitting between them. The CDR3 is 14 amino acids. As DNA, the CDR3 is TGTGCCAGCAGTTTAACATTCTACACCGGGGAGCTGTTTTTT. It encodes CASSLTFYTGELFF.

V usage is TRBV5-1 and J usage is TRBJ1-2, with 7 bases matching TRBD1. CDR3 size: 14 residues. In germline, CDR1 is SGHRS, CDR2 YFSETQ. V trimming: 3 bases; J trimming: 3 bases; junction bases outside the gene matches: 5. CDR3 in amino acids: CASSSRTGHYGYTF. CDR3 bases: TGCGCCAGCAGCTCGCGGACAGGCCACTATGGCTACACCTTC.

This chain connects TRBV7-2 to TRBJ1-2; no clear D gene. Germline-derived CDR1 and CDR2 are SGHTA and FQGNSA. The CDR3 runs to 15 residues. Trimming pared 1 base from V and 2 bases from J, leaving 11 bases between. CDR3 DNA sequence: TGTGCCAGCAGCTTAGTCGTCGCGGGGAACTATGGCTACACCTTC. Encoded protein: CASSLVVAGNYGYTF. Using reference TRBV7-2 and TRBJ1-2 for the parts outside the CDR3, the full variable domain is GAGVSQSPSNKVTEKGKDVELRCDPISGHTALYWYRQSLGQGLEFLIYFQGNSAPDKSGLPSDRFSAERTGGSVSTLTIQRTQQEDSAVYLCASSLVVAGNYGYTFGSGTRLTVV.

The rearrangement uses TRBV27 and TRBJ1-1, with D uncertain. In germline, CDR1 is MNHEY, CDR2 SMNVEV (reference sequence). This CDR3 is 16 amino acids long. Trimming left V 4 bases short and J 1 base short, with 16 bases between. The DNA of the CDR3 is TGTGCCAGCAGTTCCCTTCTTGGAGCCCGGAACACTGAAGCTTTCTTT. Residues: CASSSLLGARNTEAFF.

The chain joins TRBV19 to TRBJ2-2; 9 bases match TRBD1. The CDR3 is made up of 15 amino acids. Germline CDR1 reads LNHDA; CDR2 reads SQIVND (reference sequence). Trimming took 5 bases from V and 4 from J; bases not matched to a gene: 5. The CDR3 DNA is TGTGCCAGTAGTCCGAGGACAGGGGTCACCGGGGAGCTGTTTTTT. Protein product: CASSPRTGVTGELFF.

The chain uses TRBV27 and TRBJ2-7, with a tentative D call TRBD2 (6 bases). Germline V gene lookup returns CDR1 MNHEY and CDR2 SMNVEV (reference sequence). The ends were cut back, 2 bases at V and 5 bases at J, with 13 bases in the middle. CDR3 length: 14 residues. CDR3 protein: CASSLLPGVDEQYF. The DNA of the CDR3 is TGTGCCAGCAGTTTACTCCCGGGGGTGGACGAGCAGTACTTC.

V is TRBV5-8 and J is TRBJ2-1; TRBD1 matches 7 bases. Germline trimming cut 0 bases from V and 2 bases from J; bases unmatched to any gene: 2. From germline, CDR1 is SGHTS and CDR2 YDEGEE. The CDR3 has 15 residues. CDR3: CASSLGQGAYNEQFF. The CDR3 DNA reads as TGTGCCAGCAGCTTGGGACAGGGAGCCTACAATGAGCAGTTCTTC.

This chain uses TRBV6-5 with TRBJ1-3; D is possibly TRBD1 (6 bases). V was trimmed by 10 bases and J by 4 bases, leaving 20 bases between them. This CDR3 spans 15 amino acids. Germline V gene data show CDR1 as MNHEY and CDR2 as SVGAGI. As DNA, the CDR3 is TGTGCCACCATGAGGGAACAGGGATCGGGAAACACCATATATTTT. Translated, it gives CATMREQGSGNTIYF.

The chain couples TRBV19 to TRBJ2-3, with a possible D match to TRBD2 (7 bases). CDR1 LNHDA and CDR2 SQIVND come from the germline V gene (reference sequence). The CDR3 runs 15 residues. V was clipped by 7 bases and J by 4 bases, with 18 bases between them. CDR3 nucleotides: TGTGCCAGTACTCACCGGGGGGCTGGGGCAGATACGCAGTATTTT. Translation: CASTHRGAGADTQYF.

The genes are TRBV15 and TRBJ1-6; D unresolved. The CDR3 totals 14 residues. V lost 0 bases to trimming and J lost 7 bases, with 7 bases between them. Germline V gene data show CDR1 as LNHNV and CDR2 as YYDKDF (reference sequence). The CDR3 nucleotides are TGTGCCACCAGCAGAGATACAGACAATTCACCCCTCCACTTT. This sequence encodes CATSRDTDNSPLHF.

This rearrangement joins TRBV5-1 to TRBJ1-1; 11 nucleotides match TRBD1. The CDR3 spans 16 residues. Per germline, CDR1 SGHRS and CDR2 YFSETQ. Trimming at V came to 4 bases and at J to 1 base, leaving 6 bases not matched to a gene. CDR3 in amino acids: CASSPGTGGKNTEAFF. The CDR3 DNA reads as TGCGCCAGCAGCCCGGGGACAGGGGGTAAGAACACTGAAGCTTTCTTT.

The J gene is TRBJ2-1, the V gene TRBV4-2, with 11 bases identical to TRBD2. This CDR3 comprises 15 residues. Germline trimming cut 0 bases from V and 6 bases from J; bases unmatched to any gene: 1. The germline V gene encodes CDR1 LGHNA and CDR2 YNFKEQ. The CDR3 loop reads CASSQDSGGANEQFF. As DNA, the CDR3 is TGTGCCAGCAGCCAAGATAGCGGGGGGGCCAATGAGCAGTTCTTC.

The genes are TRBV19 and TRBJ1-2; 8 nucleotides agree with TRBD1. J lost 4 bases, V lost 4 bases, and 11 bases had no gene match. The CDR3 sequence is 16 residues long. CDR1 is LNHDA and CDR2 is SQIVND in the germline V gene (reference sequence). The CDR3 sequence is CASSTQGQGISYGYTF. In nucleotides, the CDR3 is TGTGCCAGTAGTACCCAAGGACAGGGCATAAGCTATGGCTACACCTTC.

The chain is built from TRBV12-1 and TRBJ1-4. TRBV12-1 is a pseudogene segment. The CDR3 sequence is 14 residues long. CDR3 coding DNA: TGTGCCAGCAGCTTTTGGGAGGGGTATGAAAAACTGTTTTTT. Translating gives CASSFWEGYEKLFF.